These T cell receptor beta chains were read from a single sample in a study of shared clonotypes between healthy human individuals. This table comes from immunoSEQ multiplex PCR, and its TCRdb copy is limited to in-frame clones, with some not included. The table lists about 1 million clones, about 75% of them singletons. Sequencing input: memory CD4+ T cells sorted from blood. Source of these receptors: a man between 18 and 29 years old in good health. Each CDR3 is given with its conserved first and last residue. D genes are given only for firm matches. Clone size is shown for a subset of rows, as once, few, many or a class of expanded clone.

d_call: TRBD1; j_call: TRBJ2-7; clone_size: NA; v_call: TRBV5-1; cdr3_nt: TGCGCCAGCAGCGTACCCTCCGGGACAGGCCACTACGAGCAGTACTTC; cdr3_aa: CASSVPSGTGHYEQYF
d_call: TRBD2; j_call: TRBJ2-3; clone_size: NA; v_call: TRBV2; cdr3_nt: TGTGCCAGCAATAGCGGGGGTACAGATACGCAGTATTTT; cdr3_aa: CASNSGGTDTQYF
d_call: TRBD2; j_call: TRBJ2-5; clone_size: once; v_call: TRBV28; cdr3_nt: TGTGCCAGCATCCAGCGGGGGGGCCAAGAGACCCAGTACTTC; cdr3_aa: CASIQRGGQETQYF
d_call: NA; j_call: TRBJ1-3; clone_size: NA; v_call: TRBV9; cdr3_nt: TGTGCCAGCAGCGCCGGGGACGTGCGCTCTGGAAACACCATATATTTT; cdr3_aa: CASSAGDVRSGNTIYF
d_call: NA; j_call: TRBJ2-5; clone_size: NA; v_call: TRBV7-8; cdr3_nt: TGTGCCAGCAGCTTAGTCGGTAACCAAGAGACCCAGTACTTC; cdr3_aa: CASSLVGNQETQYF
d_call: NA; j_call: TRBJ1-5; clone_size: NA; v_call: TRBV7-6; cdr3_nt: TGTGCCAGCAGCTCCGGGGACTTTGGGCCCCAGCATTTT; cdr3_aa: CASSSGDFGPQHF
d_call: NA; j_call: TRBJ1-3; clone_size: NA; v_call: TRBV10-2; cdr3_nt: TGCGCCAGCTATTCGGGACTCCCTGGAAACACCATATATTTT; cdr3_aa: CASYSGLPGNTIYF
d_call: TRBD2; j_call: TRBJ2-7; clone_size: NA; v_call: TRBV4-1; cdr3_nt: TGCGCCAGCAGCCACGGGACTAGCGGGGGTTTCTACGAGCAGTACTTC; cdr3_aa: CASSHGTSGGFYEQYF
d_call: NA; j_call: TRBJ1-2; clone_size: few; v_call: TRBV6-1; cdr3_nt: TGTGCCAGCAGTGAAGGGACTGCGGAGCGTGGCTACACCTTC; cdr3_aa: CASSEGTAERGYTF
d_call: NA; j_call: TRBJ2-7; clone_size: NA; v_call: TRBV5-5; cdr3_nt: TGTGCCAGCAGCTTGGAAGGGCAGTACTTC; cdr3_aa: CASSLEGQYF
d_call: TRBD1; j_call: TRBJ2-1; clone_size: few; v_call: TRBV18; cdr3_nt: TGTGCCAGCTCACCGTACGTCGACAGGGCGTCCTACAATGAGCAGTTCTTC; cdr3_aa: CASSPYVDRASYNEQFF
d_call: NA; j_call: TRBJ1-2; clone_size: NA; v_call: TRBV29-1; cdr3_nt: TGCAGCGTTGGGGAGTTTAACTATGGCTACACCTTC; cdr3_aa: CSVGEFNYGYTF